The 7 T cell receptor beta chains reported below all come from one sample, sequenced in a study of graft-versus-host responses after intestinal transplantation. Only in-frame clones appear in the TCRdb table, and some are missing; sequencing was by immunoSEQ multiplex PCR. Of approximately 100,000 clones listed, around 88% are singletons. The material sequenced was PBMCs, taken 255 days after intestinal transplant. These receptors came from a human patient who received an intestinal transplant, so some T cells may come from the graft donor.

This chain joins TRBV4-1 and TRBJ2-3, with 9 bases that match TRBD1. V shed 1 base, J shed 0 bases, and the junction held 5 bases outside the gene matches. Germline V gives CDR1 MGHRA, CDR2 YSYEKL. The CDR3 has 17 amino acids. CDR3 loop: CASSQGEGQGSTDTQYF. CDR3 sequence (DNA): TGCGCCAGCAGCCAAGGAGAGGGACAGGGTAGCACAGATACGCAGTATTTT.

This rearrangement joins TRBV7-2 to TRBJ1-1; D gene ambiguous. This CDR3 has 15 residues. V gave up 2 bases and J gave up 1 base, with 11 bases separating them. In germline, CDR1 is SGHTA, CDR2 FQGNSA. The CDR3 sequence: CASSLTSGSNTEAFF. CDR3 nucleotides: TGTGCCAGCAGCTTAACGTCTGGGTCGAACACTGAAGCTTTCTTT.

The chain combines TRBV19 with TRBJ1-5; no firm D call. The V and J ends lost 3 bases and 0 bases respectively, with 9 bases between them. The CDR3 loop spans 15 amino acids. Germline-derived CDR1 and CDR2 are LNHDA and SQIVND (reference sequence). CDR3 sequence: CASSMSGYSNQPQHF. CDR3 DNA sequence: TGTGCCAGTAGTATGTCGGGTTATAGCAATCAGCCCCAGCATTTT.

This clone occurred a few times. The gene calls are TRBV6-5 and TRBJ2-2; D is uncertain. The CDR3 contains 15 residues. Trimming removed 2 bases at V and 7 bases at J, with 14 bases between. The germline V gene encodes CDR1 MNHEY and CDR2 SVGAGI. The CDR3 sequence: CASSYIESTGGELFF. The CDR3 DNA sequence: TGTGCCAGCAGTTACATCGAGAGTACGGGCGGGGAGCTGTTTTTT.

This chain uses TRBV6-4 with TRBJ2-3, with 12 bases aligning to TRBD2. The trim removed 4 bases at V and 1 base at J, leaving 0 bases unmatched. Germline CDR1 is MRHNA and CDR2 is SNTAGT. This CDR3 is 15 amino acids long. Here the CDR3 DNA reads TGTGCCAGCAGTGGGACTAGCGGGGGCACAGATACGCAGTATTTT. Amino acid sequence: CASSGTSGGTDTQYF.

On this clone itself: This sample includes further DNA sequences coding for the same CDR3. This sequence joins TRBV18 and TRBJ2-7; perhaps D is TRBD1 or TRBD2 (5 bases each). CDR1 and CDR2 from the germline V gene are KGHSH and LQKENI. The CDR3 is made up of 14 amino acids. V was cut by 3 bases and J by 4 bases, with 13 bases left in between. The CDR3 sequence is CASSPPGTPYEQYF. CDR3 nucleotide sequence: TGTGCCAGCTCACCTCCCGGGACGCCTTACGAGCAGTACTTC.

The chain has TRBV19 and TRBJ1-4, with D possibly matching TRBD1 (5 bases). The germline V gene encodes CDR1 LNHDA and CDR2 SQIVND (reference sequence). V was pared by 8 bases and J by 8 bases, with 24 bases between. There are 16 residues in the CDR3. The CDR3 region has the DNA TGTGCCAGTTCCTGGCAGGGTATGGGCACAAGGGAAAAACTGTTTTTT. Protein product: CASSWQGMGTREKLFF.